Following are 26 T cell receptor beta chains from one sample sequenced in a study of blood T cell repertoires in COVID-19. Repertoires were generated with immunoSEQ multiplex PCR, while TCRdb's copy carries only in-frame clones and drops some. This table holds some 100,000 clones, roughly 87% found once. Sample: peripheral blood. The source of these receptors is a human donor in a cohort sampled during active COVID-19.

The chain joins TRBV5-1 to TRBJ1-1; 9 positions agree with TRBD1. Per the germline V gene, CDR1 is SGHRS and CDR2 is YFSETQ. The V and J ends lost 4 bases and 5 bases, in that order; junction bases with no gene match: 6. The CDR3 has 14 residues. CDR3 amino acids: CASSMTGGETEAFF. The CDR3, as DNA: TGCGCCAGCAGCATGACAGGGGGAGAGACTGAAGCTTTCTTT.

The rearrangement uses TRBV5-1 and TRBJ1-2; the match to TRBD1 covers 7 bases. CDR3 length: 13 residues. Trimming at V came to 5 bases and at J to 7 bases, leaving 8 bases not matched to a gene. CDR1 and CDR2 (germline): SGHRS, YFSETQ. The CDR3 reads CASRDDRVGGYTF. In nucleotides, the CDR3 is TGCGCCAGCAGGGATGACAGGGTCGGTGGCTACACCTTC.

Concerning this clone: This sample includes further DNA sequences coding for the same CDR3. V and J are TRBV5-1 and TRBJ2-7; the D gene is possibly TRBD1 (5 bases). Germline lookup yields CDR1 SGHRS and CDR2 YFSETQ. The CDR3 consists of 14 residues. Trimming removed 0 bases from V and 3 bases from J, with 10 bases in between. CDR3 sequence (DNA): TGCGCCAGCAGCTTGGGGACAACGATCTACGAGCAGTACTTC. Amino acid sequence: CASSLGTTIYEQYF.

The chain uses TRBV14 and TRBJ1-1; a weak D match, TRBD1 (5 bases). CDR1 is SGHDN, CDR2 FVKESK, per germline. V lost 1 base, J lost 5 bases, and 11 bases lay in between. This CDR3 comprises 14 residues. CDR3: CASSQVRGWTEAFF. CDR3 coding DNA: TGTGCCAGCAGCCAAGTAAGGGGCTGGACTGAAGCTTTCTTT. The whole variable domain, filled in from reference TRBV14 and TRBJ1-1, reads EAGVTQFPSHSVIEKGQTVTLRCDPISGHDNLYWYRRVMGKEIKFLLHFVKESKQDESGMPNNRFLAERTGGTYSTLKVQPAELEDSGVYFCASSQVRGWTEAFFGQGTRLTVV.

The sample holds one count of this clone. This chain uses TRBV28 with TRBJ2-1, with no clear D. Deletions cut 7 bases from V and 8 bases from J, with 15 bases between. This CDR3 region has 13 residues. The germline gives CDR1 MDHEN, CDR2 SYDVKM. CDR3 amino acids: CASTVSEVDEQFF. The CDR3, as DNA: TGTGCCAGCACCGTTTCAGAGGTGGATGAGCAGTTCTTC.

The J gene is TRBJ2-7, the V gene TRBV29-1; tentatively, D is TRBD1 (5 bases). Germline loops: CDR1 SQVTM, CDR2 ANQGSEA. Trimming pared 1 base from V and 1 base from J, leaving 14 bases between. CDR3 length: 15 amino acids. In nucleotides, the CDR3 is TGCAGCGTTGAAGGGGCCCGACAGAATTCCTACGAGCAGTACTTC. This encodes CSVEGARQNSYEQYF.

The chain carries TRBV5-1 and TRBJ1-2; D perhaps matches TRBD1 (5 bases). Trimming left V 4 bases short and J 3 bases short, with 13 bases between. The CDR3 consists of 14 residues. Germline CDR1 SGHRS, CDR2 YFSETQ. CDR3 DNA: TGCGCCAGCAGCCCCGGACACCGGGACTATGGCTACACCTTC. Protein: CASSPGHRDYGYTF.

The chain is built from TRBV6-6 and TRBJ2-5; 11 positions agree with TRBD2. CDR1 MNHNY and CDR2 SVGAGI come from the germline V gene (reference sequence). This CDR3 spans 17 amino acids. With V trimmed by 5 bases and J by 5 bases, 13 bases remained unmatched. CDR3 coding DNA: TGTGCCAGCAGTCCCTGGGGTAGCGGGGGGGAGAAGGAGACCCAGTACTTC. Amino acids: CASSPWGSGGEKETQYF.

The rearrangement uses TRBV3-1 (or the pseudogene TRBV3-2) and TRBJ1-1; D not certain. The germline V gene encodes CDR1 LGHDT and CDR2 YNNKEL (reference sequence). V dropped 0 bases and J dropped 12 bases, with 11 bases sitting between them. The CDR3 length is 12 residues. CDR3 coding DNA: TGTGCCAGCAGCCAAGAGACGAGGAGACCTTTCTTT. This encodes CASSQETRRPFF.

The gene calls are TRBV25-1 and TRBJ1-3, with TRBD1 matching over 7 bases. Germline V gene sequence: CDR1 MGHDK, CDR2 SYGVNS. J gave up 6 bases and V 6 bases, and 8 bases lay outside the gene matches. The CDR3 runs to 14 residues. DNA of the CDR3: TGTGCCAGCAGATCCCCGGGACAGATAAACACCATATATTTT. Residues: CASRSPGQINTIYF.

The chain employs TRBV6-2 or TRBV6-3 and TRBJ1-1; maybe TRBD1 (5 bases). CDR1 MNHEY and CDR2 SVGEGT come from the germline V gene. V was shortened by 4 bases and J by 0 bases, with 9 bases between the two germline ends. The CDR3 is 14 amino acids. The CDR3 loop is CASSLQALNTEAFF. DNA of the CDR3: TGTGCCAGCAGTTTACAGGCTTTGAACACTGAAGCTTTCTTT.

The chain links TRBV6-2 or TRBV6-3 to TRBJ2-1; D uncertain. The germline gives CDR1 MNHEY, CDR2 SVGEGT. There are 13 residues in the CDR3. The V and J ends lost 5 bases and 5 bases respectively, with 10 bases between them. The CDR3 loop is CASSPYLDNEQFF. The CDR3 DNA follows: TGTGCCAGCAGTCCCTATCTAGACAATGAGCAGTTCTTC.

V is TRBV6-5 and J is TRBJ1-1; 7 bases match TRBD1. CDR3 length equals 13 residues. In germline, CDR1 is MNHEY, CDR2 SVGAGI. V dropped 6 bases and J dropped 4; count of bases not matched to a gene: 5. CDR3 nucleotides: TGTGCCAGCAGGCATGACAGGGTCACTGAAGCTTTCTTT. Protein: CASRHDRVTEAFF.

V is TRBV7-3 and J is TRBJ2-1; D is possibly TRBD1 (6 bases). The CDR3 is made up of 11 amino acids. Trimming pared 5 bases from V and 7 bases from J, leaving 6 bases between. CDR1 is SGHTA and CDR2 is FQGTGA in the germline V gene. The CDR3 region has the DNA TGTGCCAGCAGCCAGGGGAATGAGCAGTTCTTC. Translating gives CASSQGNEQFF.

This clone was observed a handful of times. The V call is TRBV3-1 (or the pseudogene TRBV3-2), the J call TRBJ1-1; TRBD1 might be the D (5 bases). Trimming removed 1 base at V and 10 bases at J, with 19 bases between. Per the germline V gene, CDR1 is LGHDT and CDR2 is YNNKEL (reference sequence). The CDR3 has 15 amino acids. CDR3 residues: CASSQGSQGIIGAFF. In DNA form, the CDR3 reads TGTGCCAGCAGCCAAGGTTCCCAGGGTATCATCGGAGCTTTCTTT.

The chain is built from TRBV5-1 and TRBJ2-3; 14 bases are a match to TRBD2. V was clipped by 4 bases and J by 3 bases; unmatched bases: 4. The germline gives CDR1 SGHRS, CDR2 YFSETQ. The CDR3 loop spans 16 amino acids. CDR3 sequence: CASSPGLAGVTDTQYF. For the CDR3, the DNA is TGCGCCAGCAGCCCGGGACTAGCGGGAGTGACAGATACGCAGTATTTT.

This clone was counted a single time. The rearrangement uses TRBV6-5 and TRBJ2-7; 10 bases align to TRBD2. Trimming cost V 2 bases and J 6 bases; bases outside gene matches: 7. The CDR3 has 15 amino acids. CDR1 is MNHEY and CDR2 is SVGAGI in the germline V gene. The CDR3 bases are TGTGCCAGCAGTTACCAACGAAGCGGGAGGGGCGAGCAGTACTTC. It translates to CASSYQRSGRGEQYF.

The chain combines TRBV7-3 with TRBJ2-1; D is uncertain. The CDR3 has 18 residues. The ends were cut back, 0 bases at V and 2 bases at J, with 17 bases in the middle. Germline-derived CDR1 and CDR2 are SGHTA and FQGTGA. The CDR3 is CASSLTFGERFTYNEQFF. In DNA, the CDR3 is TGTGCCAGCAGCTTAACTTTTGGCGAGCGATTCACCTACAATGAGCAGTTCTTC.

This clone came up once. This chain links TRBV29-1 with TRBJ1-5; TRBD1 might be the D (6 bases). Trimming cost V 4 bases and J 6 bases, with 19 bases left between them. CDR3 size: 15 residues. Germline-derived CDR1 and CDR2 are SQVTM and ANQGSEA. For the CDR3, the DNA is TGCAGCGTTGTTGTCGGGTCAGGGGTTCCTCAGCCCCAGCATTTT. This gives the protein CSVVVGSGVPQPQHF. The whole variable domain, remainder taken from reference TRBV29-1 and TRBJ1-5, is SAVISQKPSRDICQRGTSLTIQCQVDSQVTMMFWYRQQPGQSLTLIATANQGSEATYESGFVIDKFPISRPNLTFSTLTVSNMSPEDSSIYLCSVVVGSGVPQPQHFGDGTRLSIL.

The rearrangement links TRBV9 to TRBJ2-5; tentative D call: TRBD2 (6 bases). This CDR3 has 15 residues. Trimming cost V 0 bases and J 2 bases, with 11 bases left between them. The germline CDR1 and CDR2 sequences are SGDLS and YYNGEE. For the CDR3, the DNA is TGTGCCAGCAGCGTAGGTCTAGCGAGTCAAGAGACCCAGTACTTC. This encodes CASSVGLASQETQYF.

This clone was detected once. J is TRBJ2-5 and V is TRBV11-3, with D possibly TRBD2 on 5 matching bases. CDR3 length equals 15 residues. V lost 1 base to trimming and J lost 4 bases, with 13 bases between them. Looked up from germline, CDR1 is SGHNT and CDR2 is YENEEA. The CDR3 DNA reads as TGTGCCAGCAGCTTAGGGGGTGAGGGTCGAGAGACCCAGTACTTC. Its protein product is CASSLGGEGRETQYF.

The CDR3 region has the DNA TGTGCCAGCAGCTTAGTACCGGGGGAGGGGTACAATGAGCAGTTCTTC. Its protein product is CASSLVPGEGYNEQFF. The V gene is TRBV11-3, the J gene TRBJ2-1; 7 bases map to TRBD2. The CDR3 length is 16 residues. Germline-derived CDR1 and CDR2 are SGHNT and YENEEA. Trimming removed 1 base from V and 4 bases from J; junction bases left unmatched: 7.

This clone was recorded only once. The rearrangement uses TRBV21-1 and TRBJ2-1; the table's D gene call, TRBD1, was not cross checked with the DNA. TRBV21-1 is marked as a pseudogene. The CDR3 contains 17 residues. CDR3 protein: CASSGLGRGEQYNEQFF. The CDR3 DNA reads TGTGCTAGCAGCGGTTTGGGCAGGGGAGAACAATACAATGAGCAGTTCTTC.

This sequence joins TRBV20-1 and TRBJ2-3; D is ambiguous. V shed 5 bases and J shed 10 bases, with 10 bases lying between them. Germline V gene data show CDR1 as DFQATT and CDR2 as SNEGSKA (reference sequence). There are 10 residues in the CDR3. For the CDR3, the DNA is TGCAGTGCTGCGGTTAAGGCGCAGTATTTT. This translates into CSAAVKAQYF.

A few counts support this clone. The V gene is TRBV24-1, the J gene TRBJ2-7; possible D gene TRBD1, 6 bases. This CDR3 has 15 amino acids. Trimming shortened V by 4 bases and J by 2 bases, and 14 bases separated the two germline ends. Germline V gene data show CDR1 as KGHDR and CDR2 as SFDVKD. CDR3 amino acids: CATSEPDRPTYEQYF. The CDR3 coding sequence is TGTGCCACCAGTGAGCCAGACAGGCCAACCTACGAGCAGTACTTC.

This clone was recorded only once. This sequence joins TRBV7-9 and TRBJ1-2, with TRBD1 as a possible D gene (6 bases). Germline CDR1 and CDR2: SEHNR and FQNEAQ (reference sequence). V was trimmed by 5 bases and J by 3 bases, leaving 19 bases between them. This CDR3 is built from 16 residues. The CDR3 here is CASSPTEDSSYYGYTF. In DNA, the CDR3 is TGTGCCAGCAGCCCAACCGAGGACAGCAGCTACTATGGCTACACCTTC.